These 29 T cell receptor beta chains share one sample of origin, sequenced in a study of blood T cell repertoires in COVID-19. The repertoire was sequenced with immunoSEQ multiplex PCR; TCRdb's copy has only in-frame clones and lacks some. Of around 100,000 clones listed, 80% to 85% are singletons. Sequencing was carried out using peripheral blood. These receptors were collected from a man between 65 and 79 years old with active or convalescent COVID-19.

This clone was seen more than once but under ten times. The gene calls are TRBV2 and TRBJ1-6; D call uncertain. Germline loops: CDR1 SNHLY, CDR2 FYNNEI. Trimming cost V 7 bases and J 0 bases, with 10 bases left between them. The CDR3 is 15 amino acids. CDR3 amino acids: CASKVESSYNSPLHF. The DNA for the CDR3 is TGTGCCAGCAAGGTGGAGAGCTCCTATAATTCACCCCTCCACTTT.

This sequence joins TRBV2 and TRBJ2-1, with unresolved D. Germline lookup yields CDR1 SNHLY and CDR2 FYNNEI. V was shortened by 7 bases and J by 8 bases, with 9 bases between the two germline ends. The CDR3 extends over 11 amino acids. Here the CDR3 reads CASTIAYEQFF. The CDR3 DNA reads as TGTGCCAGCACCATAGCTTATGAGCAGTTCTTC.

The gene calls are TRBV6-2 or TRBV6-3 and TRBJ2-1, with 12 bases aligning to TRBD2. CDR3 length: 15 residues. J gave up 4 bases and V 4 bases, and 2 bases lay outside the gene matches. The germline CDR1 and CDR2 sequences are MNHEY and SVGEGT. The CDR3 loop is CASSSGLAGYNEQFF. CDR3 coding DNA: TGTGCCAGCAGTTCCGGACTAGCGGGGTACAATGAGCAGTTCTTC.

Details on this clone: The junction and the germline gene differ at one end; a read error may be behind it. The chain's CDR3 is CASSLGGSGGNNEQFF. The CDR3, as DNA: TGTGCTAGCAGCTTAGGTGGTAGCGGGGGGAACAATGAGCAGTTCTTC. This sequence joins TRBV7-7 and TRBJ2-1, with 10 bases lining up with TRBD2. In germline, CDR1 is SSHAT, CDR2 FNYEAQ (reference sequence). The CDR3 totals 16 residues. Full variable domain (outside the CDR3, taken from reference TRBV7-7 and TRBJ2-1): GAGVSQSPRYKVTKRGQDVTLRCDPISSHATLYWYQQALGQGPEFLTYFNYEAQPDKSGLPSDRFSAERPEGSISTLTIQRTEQRDSAMYRCASSLGGSGGNNEQFFGPGTRLTVL.

CDR3 protein: CASSQTGSHGYTF. The CDR3 region has the DNA TGTGCCAGCAGTCAGACAGGGTCCCATGGCTACACCTTC. The V and J genes are TRBV12-3 or TRBV12-4 and TRBJ1-2; 7 bases agree with TRBD1. This CDR3 is 13 amino acids long. V was pared by 5 bases and J by 6 bases, with 6 bases of the junction left unmatched.

This sequence joins TRBV5-1 and TRBJ1-2; D not resolved. V dropped 8 bases and J dropped 4 bases, with 12 bases sitting between them. The CDR3 has 12 residues. The germline V gene encodes CDR1 SGHRS and CDR2 YFSETQ. The CDR3 sequence is CASTDSTYGYTF. The CDR3 coding sequence is TGCGCCAGTACGGACTCGACCTATGGCTACACCTTC.

The rearrangement joins TRBV5-4 to TRBJ1-1; D is unclear. V dropped 0 bases and J dropped 7 bases, with 7 bases sitting between them. The CDR3 loop spans 12 amino acids. Germline V gene lookup returns CDR1 SGHNT and CDR2 YYREEE (reference sequence). The CDR3, as DNA: TGTGCCAGCAGCTTGGCGGGGTATGAAGCTTTCTTT. The encoded protein is CASSLAGYEAFF.

V and J are TRBV6-1 and TRBJ1-3, with a possible D match to TRBD1 (6 bases). Germline V gene sequence: CDR1 MNHNS, CDR2 SASEGT. This CDR3 has 14 residues. Trimming removed 7 bases from V and 4 bases from J, with 14 bases in between. CDR3 region: CASTPTGPGNTIYF. The CDR3 DNA follows: TGTGCCAGCACCCCTACAGGGCCCGGAAACACCATATATTTT.

The rearrangement uses TRBV11-2 and TRBJ2-7, with 9 bases matching TRBD1. Per the germline V gene, CDR1 is SGHAT and CDR2 is FQNNGV. V lost 1 base and J lost 9; bases outside the gene matches: 13. This CDR3 has 16 residues. The CDR3 sequence is CASSLVAPGQGVGQYF. Written as DNA, the CDR3 is TGTGCCAGCAGCTTAGTCGCTCCGGGACAGGGAGTAGGGCAGTACTTC.

V and J are TRBV30 and TRBJ2-7; D is perhaps TRBD1 (7 bases). CDR3 length: 14 amino acids. Deletions cut 4 bases from V and 3 bases from J, with 16 bases between. Germline assignment: CDR1 GTSNPN and CDR2 SVGIG (reference sequence). The CDR3 coding sequence is TGTGCCTGGATGCTTCAGGGGGGAGGCTACGAGCAGTACTTC. Its protein is CAWMLQGGGYEQYF. Looking up the rest from reference TRBV30 and TRBJ2-7 gives the full variable domain: SQTIHQWPATLVQPVGSPLSLECTVEGTSNPNLYWYRQAAGRGLQLLFYSVGIGQISSEVPQNLSASRPQDRQFILSSKKLLLSDSGFYLCAWMLQGGGYEQYFGPGTRLTVT.

The V gene is TRBV12-3 or TRBV12-4, the J gene TRBJ1-2; maybe TRBD1 (5 bases). V shed 6 bases and J shed 1 base, with 9 bases lying between them. The CDR3 extends over 13 amino acids. The CDR3 nucleotides are TGTGCCAGCAGCCCGACAGATAACTATGGCTACACCTTC. Amino acid sequence: CASSPTDNYGYTF.

This sequence joins TRBV5-1 and TRBJ1-1, with D possibly matching TRBD1 (6 bases). In germline, CDR1 is SGHRS, CDR2 YFSETQ. Trimming removed 4 bases from V and 1 base from J, with 11 bases in between. The CDR3 spans 14 residues. The CDR3 DNA sequence: TGCGCCAGCAGCCCGGACAGTTCGAACACTGAAGCTTTCTTT. It specifies CASSPDSSNTEAFF.

The rearrangement uses TRBV28 and TRBJ2-2; 7 positions match TRBD1. The CDR3 has 16 amino acids. Germline values: CDR1 MDHEN, CDR2 SYDVKM. V shed 5 bases and J 4 bases; nucleotides not matched to a gene: 10. The CDR3, as DNA: TGTGCCAGCAGTCGGTCACAGGGGTCGGGCACCGGGGAGCTGTTTTTT. It is translated as CASSRSQGSGTGELFF.

The table lists this clone with a count of one. This chain connects TRBV24-1 to TRBJ2-1; the D gene is possibly TRBD1 (6 bases). In germline, CDR1 is KGHDR, CDR2 SFDVKD. CDR3 size: 15 residues. V was trimmed by 1 base and J by 5 bases, leaving 11 bases between them. CDR3 DNA: TGTGCCACCAGTGATTTACAGGGAAGGCACAATGAGCAGTTCTTC. Residues: CATSDLQGRHNEQFF.

J is TRBJ1-5 and V is TRBV5-1; D gene ambiguous. Germline V CDR1 and CDR2: SGHRS, YFSETQ. The CDR3 is made up of 14 amino acids. V was trimmed by 0 bases and J by 6 bases, leaving 10 bases between them. The CDR3 here is CASSLDGILQPQHF. The DNA of the CDR3 is TGCGCCAGCAGCTTGGACGGGATCCTTCAGCCCCAGCATTTT.

This sequence joins TRBV30 and TRBJ2-1, with 7 bases lining up with TRBD1. Germline CDR1 reads GTSNPN; CDR2 reads SVGIG (reference sequence). Unmatched junction bases numbered 15, after V lost 4 bases and J lost 6 bases. The CDR3 totals 16 residues. CDR3: CAWIPARGQYGNEQFF. In nucleotides, the CDR3 is TGTGCCTGGATCCCTGCGAGGGGGCAATATGGCAATGAGCAGTTCTTC.

The chain joins TRBV7-9 to TRBJ1-1, with TRBD1 matching 7 bases. V was clipped by 5 bases and J by 1 base; unmatched bases: 10. Per the germline V gene, CDR1 is SEHNR and CDR2 is FQNEAQ (reference sequence). The CDR3 is 16 amino acids. The CDR3 region is CASSGQQGTPNTEAFF. As DNA, the CDR3 is TGTGCCAGCAGCGGTCAACAGGGGACCCCGAACACTGAAGCTTTCTTT.

The chain uses TRBV4-3 and TRBJ1-2; 9 bases are a match to TRBD1. Trimming removed 1 base from V and 4 bases from J; junction bases left unmatched: 1. The germline gives CDR1 LGHNA, CDR2 YSLEER. The CDR3 contains 14 residues. CDR3 nucleotides: TGCGCCAGCAGCCAAGGGGACAGGGCCTATGGCTACACCTTC. The encoded protein is CASSQGDRAYGYTF.

This chain links TRBV25-1 with TRBJ1-1, with unresolved D. The germline V and J ends were trimmed by 1 base and 5 bases, with 14 bases remaining between them. The CDR3 sequence is 15 residues long. Germline assignment: CDR1 MGHDK and CDR2 SYGVNS. CDR3 bases: TGTGCCAGCAGTGAATCCCGCGGGTTACGGACTGAAGCTTTCTTT. It specifies CASSESRGLRTEAFF.

The rearrangement joins TRBV5-6 to TRBJ2-2, with 7 bases fitting TRBD1. V lost 1 base to trimming and J lost 6 bases; unmatched junction nucleotides: 6. The CDR3 spans 15 residues. CDR1 and CDR2 from the germline V gene are SGHDT and YYEEEE. The CDR3 here is CASSLRGGRSGELFF. As DNA, the CDR3 is TGTGCCAGCAGCTTGCGAGGGGGCAGGTCCGGGGAGCTGTTTTTT.

The V call is TRBV7-8, the J call TRBJ1-4; 8 bases fit TRBD1. CDR3 length: 14 amino acids. The J segment lost 5 bases and the V segment lost 3 bases, leaving 2 bases of the junction unmatched. Germline V lookup: CDR1 SGHVS, CDR2 FQNEAQ. CDR3 sequence reads: CASSFGTGNEKLFF. The CDR3 DNA reads as TGTGCCAGCAGCTTCGGGACAGGCAATGAAAAACTGTTTTTT.

This chain connects TRBV2 to TRBJ2-7, with 11 positions matching TRBD1. Per germline, CDR1 SNHLY and CDR2 FYNNEI. Unmatched junction bases numbered 11, after V lost 7 bases and J lost 6 bases. This CDR3 comprises 15 residues. CDR3 loop: CASNGGQGASGEQYF. The CDR3 bases are TGTGCCAGCAACGGAGGACAGGGGGCGTCGGGCGAGCAGTACTTC.

The chain is built from TRBV6-5 and TRBJ1-1, with D perhaps matching TRBD1 (6 bases). In germline, CDR1 is MNHEY, CDR2 SVGAGI. The germline V and J ends were trimmed by 8 bases and 5 bases, with 18 bases remaining between them. This CDR3 region has 14 residues. This CDR3 reads CASSFDQGRTEAFF. DNA for the CDR3: TGTGCCAGCTCTTTTGATCAGGGGCGGACTGAAGCTTTCTTT.

The chain employs TRBV6-2 or TRBV6-3 and TRBJ2-1; 7 nucleotides align to TRBD1. Germline V gene data show CDR1 as MNHEY and CDR2 as SVGEGT. This CDR3 has 15 amino acids. With V trimmed by 5 bases and J by 6 bases, 10 bases remained unmatched. CDR3 sequence reads: CASSKPRGRGNEQFF. The DNA for the CDR3 is TGTGCCAGCAGTAAACCCAGGGGGAGAGGCAATGAGCAGTTCTTC.

This chain connects TRBV5-4 to TRBJ1-2, with D possibly being TRBD1 (5 bases). CDR1 and CDR2 (germline): SGHNT, YYREEE (reference sequence). This CDR3 is 14 amino acids long. Trimming pared 4 bases from V and 4 bases from J, leaving 14 bases between. The CDR3 DNA follows: TGTGCCAGCAGCGGGGATGGGGCTCGCTATGGCTACACCTTC. Translation gives CASSGDGARYGYTF. Combining the CDR3 with reference TRBV5-4 and TRBJ1-2 gives the whole variable domain ETGVTQSPTHLIKTRGQQVTLRCSSQSGHNTVSWYQQALGQGPQFIFQYYREEENGRGNFPPRFSGLQFPNYSSELNVNALELDDSALYLCASSGDGARYGYTFGSGTRLTVV.

The DNA of the CDR3 is TGTGCCAGCAGCTTAGACCCCGGGACTAGCGGGAGATCCTACAATGAGCAGTTCTTC. It is translated as CASSLDPGTSGRSYNEQFF. V usage is TRBV11-2 and J usage is TRBJ2-1, with TRBD2 identical over 14 bases. Germline V gene lookup returns CDR1 SGHAT and CDR2 FQNNGV. The ends lost 0 bases at V and 1 base at J; junction bases unmatched: 5. CDR3 size: 19 residues.

This CDR3 is CASSPTGAYNEQFF. DNA of the CDR3: TGTGCCAGCAGCCCGACTGGAGCCTACAATGAGCAGTTCTTC. The chain has TRBV9 and TRBJ2-1; D gene uncertain. CDR1 is SGDLS, CDR2 YYNGEE, per germline. Trimming cost V 4 bases and J 2 bases, with 10 bases left between them. The CDR3 is 14 residues long.

This clone was found once. V gene TRBV5-6 combines with J gene TRBJ2-7; D remains unclear. This CDR3 region has 15 residues. Germline assignment: CDR1 SGHDT and CDR2 YYEEEE. The V end lost 0 bases, the J end lost 2 bases, and 12 bases lay between the germline ends. The DNA of the CDR3 is TGTGCCAGCAGCTTGGGCGGATCAAGGACCTACGAGCAGTACTTC. This sequence encodes CASSLGGSRTYEQYF.

On this clone: This may come from a read error, since a much larger clone is one base off. The same CDR3 is also encoded by other DNA sequences in this sample. This chain uses TRBV7-9 with TRBJ1-2; 11 bases are shared with TRBD1. Germline V gene data show CDR1 as SEHNR and CDR2 as FQNEAQ (reference sequence). This CDR3 region has 14 residues. CDR3 sequence (DNA): TGTGCTAGCAGCTTGGGACAGGGGGAGGGTGGCTACACCTTC. This encodes CASSLGQGEGGYTF.